A single T cell receptor (beta chain) is shown here with its context. What it binds is unknown. The source of the sample is a study of cytomegalovirus exposure and HLA in healthy donors. V lost 1 base and J 6 bases, leaving 13 bases between the germline ends. CDR1 is GTSNPN, CDR2 SVGIG, per germline (reference sequence). There are 13 residues in the CDR3. Study-level points and caveats: Common viral pathogens were later found to be apparently linked to several of the most significant clusters. A further, later analysis showed that HLA-associated TCR beta chains (compared with equally common others) were more clonally expanded. The only immune exposure information that was available was CMV serostatus.

PCR employed 60 Vbeta and 13 Jbeta primers. TCRdb's copy holds only in-frame clones and misses some; the assay was immunoSEQ multiplex PCR. The profile shows tens of thousands of clones, around 70% of them singletons. The TCR was taken from a woman in her thirties in good health and CMV-seropositive. Input material: PBMCs. The rearrangement uses TRBV30 and TRBJ2-7, with D unresolved. The CDR3 DNA reads as TGTGCCTGGAGTGCCCCTAGGTTTCGCGAGCAGTACTTC. It codes for CAWSAPRFREQYF.